These 10 T cell receptor beta chains share one sample of origin, sequenced in a study of T cell responses to AZD1222 COVID-19 vaccine. Using immunoSEQ multiplex PCR, the repertoire was profiled, and TCRdb retains in-frame clones only, with some absent. This table has 150,000 to 200,000 clones, roughly 94% appearing once. Here the sequenced sample was peripheral blood, taken 28 days after the second AZD1222 dose. These receptors all stem from an adult who received the AZD1222 COVID-19 vaccine.

The chain links TRBV11-3 to TRBJ2-3, with 12 bases fitting TRBD2. CDR1 SGHNT and CDR2 YENEEA come from the germline V gene. This CDR3 spans 15 amino acids. J was trimmed by 5 bases and V by 4 bases; bases with no gene match: 4. The CDR3 nucleotides are TGTGCCAGCAGCTCGACTAGCGGGAGAGGAGATACGCAGTATTTT. Protein: CASSSTSGRGDTQYF.

The gene calls are TRBV5-1 and TRBJ2-6; a possible D gene is TRBD2 (5 bases). The germline V gene has CDR1 SGHRS and CDR2 YFSETQ. V was cut by 2 bases and J by 2 bases, with 14 bases left in between. This CDR3 is 17 amino acids long. CDR3 amino acids: CASSFTLSGAGANVLTF. CDR3 bases: TGCGCCAGCAGCTTCACCCTGTCCGGGGCTGGGGCCAACGTCCTGACTTTC. The complete variable domain, with remaining parts taken from reference TRBV5-1 and TRBJ2-6, reads KAGVTQTPRYLIKTRGQQVTLSCSPISGHRSVSWYQQTPGQGLQFLFEYFSETQRNKGNFPGRFSGRQFSNSRSEMNVSTLELGDSALYLCASSFTLSGAGANVLTFGAGSRLTVL.

This chain joins TRBV21-1 and TRBJ2-7; the tabulated D call, TRBD1, remains unverified against the DNA. TRBV21-1 is labeled a pseudogene. The CDR3 consists of 16 residues. The CDR3 DNA follows: TGTGCCAGCAGCAAAGCCTCCGGACAGGGCGACTACGAGCAGTACTTC. Amino acids: CASSKASGQGDYEQYF.

In its sample, this clone was seen once. The V and J genes are TRBV30 and TRBJ2-7, with D tentatively TRBD2 (5 bases). Trimming pared 0 bases from V and 2 bases from J, leaving 8 bases between. Per germline, CDR1 GTSNPN and CDR2 SVGIG (reference sequence). The CDR3 extends over 13 amino acids. For the CDR3, the DNA is TGTGCCTGGAGTGTATCGGGGACCTACGAGCAGTACTTC. Its translation is CAWSVSGTYEQYF.

This clone has just one count. The chain recombines TRBV30 with TRBJ2-7, with TRBD2 identical over 7 bases. The CDR3 has 13 residues. Germline loops: CDR1 GTSNPN, CDR2 SVGIG (reference sequence). V gave up 3 bases and J gave up 2 bases; unmatched junction bases: 4. The CDR3 coding sequence is TGTGCCTGGAGCGCCGGGACTACCTACGAGCAGTACTTC. Translation gives CAWSAGTTYEQYF. Based on the CDR3 plus reference TRBV30 and TRBJ2-7, the full variable domain is SQTIHQWPATLVQPVGSPLSLECTVEGTSNPNLYWYRQAAGRGLQLLFYSVGIGQISSEVPQNLSASRPQDRQFILSSKKLLLSDSGFYLCAWSAGTTYEQYFGPGTRLTVT.

This clone was observed a handful of times. The rearrangement joins TRBV28 to TRBJ1-4; the match to TRBD1 covers 7 bases. This CDR3 region has 14 residues. With 6 bases clipped from V and 8 bases from J, the junction kept 9 bases outside the gene matches. Per germline, CDR1 MDHEN and CDR2 SYDVKM. The CDR3 DNA reads as TGTGCCAGCAGCCCGACAGGGCGGCAGGAAAAACTGTTTTTT. The encoded protein is CASSPTGRQEKLFF.

The gene calls are TRBV21-1 and TRBJ1-4; the table's D gene call, TRBD1, was not cross checked with the DNA. TRBV21-1 constitutes a pseudogene. This CDR3 contains 15 residues. In DNA, the CDR3 is TGTGCCAGCAGCAAAGACCAGGGGACTAATGAAAAACTGTTTTTT. Amino acids: CASSKDQGTNEKLFF.

This chain's CDR3 is CASSLTGTSGSQSSYEQYF. The CDR3, as DNA: TGTGCCAGCAGCTTAACCGGGACTAGCGGGAGTCAAAGCTCCTACGAGCAGTACTTC. The chain links TRBV7-9 to TRBJ2-7; 14 bases align to TRBD2. The CDR3 sequence is 19 residues long. In germline, CDR1 is SEHNR, CDR2 FQNEAQ (reference sequence). V was pared by 2 bases and J by 0 bases, with 9 bases of the junction left unmatched.

The V and J genes are TRBV15 and TRBJ1-4, with TRBD1 as a possible D gene (6 bases). The V end was cut by 3 bases, the J end by 8 bases, with 16 bases between. Per germline, CDR1 LNHNV and CDR2 YYDKDF (reference sequence). The CDR3 extends over 15 amino acids. CDR3 nucleotide sequence: TGTGCCACCAGCAGTACAGGGTGGGAGAGGGAAAAACTGTTTTTT. Amino acid sequence: CATSSTGWEREKLFF.

The chain combines TRBV19 with TRBJ2-1; maybe TRBD2 (5 bases). V was trimmed by 1 base and J by 6 bases, leaving 7 bases between them. Germline CDR1 is LNHDA and CDR2 is SQIVND (reference sequence). This CDR3 is built from 13 residues. The CDR3, as DNA: TGTGCCAGTAGTATAGTAGCGAGCAATGAGCAGTTCTTC. Residues: CASSIVASNEQFF.